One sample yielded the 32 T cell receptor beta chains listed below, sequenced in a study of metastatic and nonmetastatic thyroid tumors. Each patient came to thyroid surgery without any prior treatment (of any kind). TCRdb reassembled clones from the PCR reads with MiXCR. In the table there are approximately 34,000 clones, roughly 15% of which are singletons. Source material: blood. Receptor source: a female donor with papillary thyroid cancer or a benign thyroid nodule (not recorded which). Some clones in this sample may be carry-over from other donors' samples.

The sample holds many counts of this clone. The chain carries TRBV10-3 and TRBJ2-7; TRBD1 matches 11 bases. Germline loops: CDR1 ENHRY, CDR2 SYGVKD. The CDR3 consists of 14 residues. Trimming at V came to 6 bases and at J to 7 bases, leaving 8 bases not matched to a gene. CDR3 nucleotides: TGTGCCATCAGCACTGGACAGGGGGCGCGAGAGCAGTACTTC. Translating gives CAISTGQGAREQYF.

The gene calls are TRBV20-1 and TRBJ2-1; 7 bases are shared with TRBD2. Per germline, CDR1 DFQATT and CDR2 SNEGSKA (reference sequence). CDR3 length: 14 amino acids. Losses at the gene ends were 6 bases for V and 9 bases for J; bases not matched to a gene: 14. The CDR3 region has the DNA TGCAGTGCCGCTTCCGGGACTACCGGTAGTGAGCAGTTCTTC. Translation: CSAASGTTGSEQFF.

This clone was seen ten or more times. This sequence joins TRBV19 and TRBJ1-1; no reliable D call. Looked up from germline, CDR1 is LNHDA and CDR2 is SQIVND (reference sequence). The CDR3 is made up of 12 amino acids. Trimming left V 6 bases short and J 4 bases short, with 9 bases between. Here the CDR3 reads CASRTWATEAFF. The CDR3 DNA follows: TGTGCCAGTAGGACCTGGGCCACTGAAGCTTTCTTT.

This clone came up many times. The DNA of the CDR3 is TGCAGTGTTTCCGAACCTAGTCGCGCTGGTATAGGCTACGAGCAGTACTTC. Translating gives CSVSEPSRAGIGYEQYF. The chain has TRBV20-1 and TRBJ2-7, with unresolved D. The CDR3 covers 17 residues. V was cut by 7 bases and J by 3 bases, with 28 bases left in between. CDR1 is DFQATT and CDR2 is SNEGSKA in the germline V gene (reference sequence).

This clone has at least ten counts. The CDR3 here is CASTPTGDSNQPQHF. The CDR3, as DNA: TGTGCCAGCACCCCAACAGGGGATAGCAATCAGCCCCAGCATTTT. The chain uses TRBV6-1 and TRBJ1-5, with TRBD1 matching 7 bases. Trimming cost V 7 bases and J 0 bases; bases outside gene matches: 6. The length of the CDR3 is 15 residues. Germline CDR1 MNHNS, CDR2 SASEGT.

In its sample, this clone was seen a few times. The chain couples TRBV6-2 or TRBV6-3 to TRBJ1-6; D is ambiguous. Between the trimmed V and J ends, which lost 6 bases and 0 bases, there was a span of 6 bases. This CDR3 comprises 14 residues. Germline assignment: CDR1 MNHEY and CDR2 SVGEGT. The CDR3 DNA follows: TGTGCCAGCAGAACAAGCTCCTATAATTCACCCCTCCACTTT. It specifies CASRTSSYNSPLHF.

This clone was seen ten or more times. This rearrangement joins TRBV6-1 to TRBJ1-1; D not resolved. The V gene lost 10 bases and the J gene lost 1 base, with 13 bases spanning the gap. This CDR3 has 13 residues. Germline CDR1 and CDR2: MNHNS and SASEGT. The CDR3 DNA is TGTGCCACTGCCAAGGATTCGAACACTGAAGCTTTCTTT. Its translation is CATAKDSNTEAFF.

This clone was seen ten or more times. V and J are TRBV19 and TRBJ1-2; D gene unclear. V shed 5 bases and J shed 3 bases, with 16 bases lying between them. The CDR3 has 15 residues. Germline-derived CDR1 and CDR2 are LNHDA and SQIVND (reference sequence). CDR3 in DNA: TGTGCCAGTAGTGGCCGGGTCCTTCGGGACTATGGCTACACCTTC. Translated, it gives CASSGRVLRDYGYTF.

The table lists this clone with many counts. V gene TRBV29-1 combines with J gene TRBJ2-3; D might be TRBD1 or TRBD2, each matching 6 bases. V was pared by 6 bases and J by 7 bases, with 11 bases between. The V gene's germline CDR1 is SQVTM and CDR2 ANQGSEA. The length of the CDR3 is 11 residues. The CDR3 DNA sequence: TGCAGCGTACGAGGGGGGAATACGCAGTATTTT. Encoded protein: CSVRGGNTQYF.

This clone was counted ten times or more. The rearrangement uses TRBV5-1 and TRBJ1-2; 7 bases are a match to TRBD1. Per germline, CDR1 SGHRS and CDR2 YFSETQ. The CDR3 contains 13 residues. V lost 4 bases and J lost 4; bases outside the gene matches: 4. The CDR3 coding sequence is TGCGCCAGCAGCGATAGACAGGGCTATGGCTACACCTTC. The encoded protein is CASSDRQGYGYTF.

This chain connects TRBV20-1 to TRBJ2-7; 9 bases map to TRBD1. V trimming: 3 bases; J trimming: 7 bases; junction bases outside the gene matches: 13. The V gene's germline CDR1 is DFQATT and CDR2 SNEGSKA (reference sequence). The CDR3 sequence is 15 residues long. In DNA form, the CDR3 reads TGCAGTGCTAGGTCGGGACAGGGCCCGGGGGTAGAGCAGTACTTC. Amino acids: CSARSGQGPGVEQYF.

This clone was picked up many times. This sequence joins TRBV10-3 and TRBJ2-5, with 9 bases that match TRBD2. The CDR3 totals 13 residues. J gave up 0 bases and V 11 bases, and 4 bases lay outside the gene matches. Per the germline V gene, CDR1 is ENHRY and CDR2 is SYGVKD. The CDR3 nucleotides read TGTGCCGCGGGAGGGGGCTACCAAGAGACCCAGTACTTC. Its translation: CAAGGGYQETQYF.

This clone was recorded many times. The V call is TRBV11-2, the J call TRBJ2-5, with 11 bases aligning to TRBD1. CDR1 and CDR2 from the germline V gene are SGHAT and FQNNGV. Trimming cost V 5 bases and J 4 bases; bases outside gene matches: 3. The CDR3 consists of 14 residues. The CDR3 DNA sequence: TGTGCCAGCAGCATAGGGACAGGGGGAGAGACCCAGTACTTC. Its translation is CASSIGTGGETQYF.

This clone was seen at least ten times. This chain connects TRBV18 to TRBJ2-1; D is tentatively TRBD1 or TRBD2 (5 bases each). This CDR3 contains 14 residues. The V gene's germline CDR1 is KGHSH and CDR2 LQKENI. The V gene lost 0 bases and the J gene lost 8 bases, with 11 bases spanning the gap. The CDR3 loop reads CASSPPDWGYEQFF. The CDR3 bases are TGTGCCAGCTCACCACCGGACTGGGGGTATGAGCAGTTCTTC. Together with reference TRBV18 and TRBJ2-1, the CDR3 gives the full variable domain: NAGVMQNPRHLVRRRGQEARLRCSPMKGHSHVYWYRQLPEEGLKFMVYLQKENIIDESGMPKERFSAEFPKEGPSILRIQQVVRGDSAAYFCASSPPDWGYEQFFGPGTRLTVL.

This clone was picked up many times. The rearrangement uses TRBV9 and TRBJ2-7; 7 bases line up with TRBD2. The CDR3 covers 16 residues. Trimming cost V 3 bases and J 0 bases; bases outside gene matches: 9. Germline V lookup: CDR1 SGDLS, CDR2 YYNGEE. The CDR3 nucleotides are TGTGCCAGCAGCGCGGGGCGGGGAGGGCCCTCCTACGAGCAGTACTTC. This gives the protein CASSAGRGGPSYEQYF.

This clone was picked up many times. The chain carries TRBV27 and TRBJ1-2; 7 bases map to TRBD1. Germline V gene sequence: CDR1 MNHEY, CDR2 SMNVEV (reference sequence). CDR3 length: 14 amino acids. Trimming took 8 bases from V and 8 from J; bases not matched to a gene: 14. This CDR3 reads CASSRRDSLGGYTF. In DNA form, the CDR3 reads TGTGCCAGCTCGAGAAGGGACAGCCTAGGGGGCTACACCTTC.

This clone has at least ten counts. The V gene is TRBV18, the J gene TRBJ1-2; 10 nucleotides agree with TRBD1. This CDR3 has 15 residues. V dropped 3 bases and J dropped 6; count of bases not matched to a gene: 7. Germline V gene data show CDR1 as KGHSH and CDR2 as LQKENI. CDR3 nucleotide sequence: TGTGCCAGCTCACCCCGACAGGGGGCTAAGGATGGCTACACCTTC. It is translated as CASSPRQGAKDGYTF.

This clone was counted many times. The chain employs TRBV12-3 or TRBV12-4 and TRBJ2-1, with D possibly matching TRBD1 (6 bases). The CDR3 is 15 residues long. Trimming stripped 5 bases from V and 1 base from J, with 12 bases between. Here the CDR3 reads CASSSGQTSYNEQFF. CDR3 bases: TGTGCCAGCAGTAGCGGACAGACGTCCTACAATGAGCAGTTCTTC.

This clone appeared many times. The CDR3 nucleotides read TGTGCCAGCAGCAACACAGGGGACGGGAATTCACCCCTCCACTTT. Its protein is CASSNTGDGNSPLHF. V usage is TRBV6-4 and J usage is TRBJ1-6, with 7 nucleotides matching TRBD1. The V and J ends lost 6 bases and 7 bases, in that order; junction bases with no gene match: 9. There are 15 residues in the CDR3. CDR1 MRHNA and CDR2 SNTAGT come from the germline V gene.

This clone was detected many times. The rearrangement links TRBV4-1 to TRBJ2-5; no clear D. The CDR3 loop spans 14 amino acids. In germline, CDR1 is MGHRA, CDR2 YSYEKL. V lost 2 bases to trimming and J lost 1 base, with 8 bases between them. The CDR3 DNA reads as TGCGCCAGCAGCCAAAGGTCCACCCAAGAGACCCAGTACTTC. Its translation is CASSQRSTQETQYF.

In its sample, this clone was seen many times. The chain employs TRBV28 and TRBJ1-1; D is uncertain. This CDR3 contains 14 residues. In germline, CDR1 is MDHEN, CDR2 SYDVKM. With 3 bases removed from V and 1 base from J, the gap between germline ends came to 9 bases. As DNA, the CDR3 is TGTGCCAGCAGTTTTCCCGCGACGAACACTGAAGCTTTCTTT. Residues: CASSFPATNTEAFF.

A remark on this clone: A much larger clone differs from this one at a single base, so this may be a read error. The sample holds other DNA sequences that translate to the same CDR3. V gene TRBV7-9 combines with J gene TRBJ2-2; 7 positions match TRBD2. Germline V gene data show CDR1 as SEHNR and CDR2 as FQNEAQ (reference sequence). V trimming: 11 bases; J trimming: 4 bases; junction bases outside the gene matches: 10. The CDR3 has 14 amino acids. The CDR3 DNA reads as TGTGCCGGAGAGCGGGGAAGCGGCACCGGGGAGCTGTTTTTT. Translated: CAGERGSGTGELFF.

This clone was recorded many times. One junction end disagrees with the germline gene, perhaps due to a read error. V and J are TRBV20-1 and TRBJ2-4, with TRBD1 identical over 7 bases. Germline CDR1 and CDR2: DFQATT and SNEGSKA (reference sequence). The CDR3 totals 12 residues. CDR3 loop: CSASPLLRQGHF. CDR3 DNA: TGCAGTGCTAGCCCTCTACTCCGACAGGGCCACTTC.

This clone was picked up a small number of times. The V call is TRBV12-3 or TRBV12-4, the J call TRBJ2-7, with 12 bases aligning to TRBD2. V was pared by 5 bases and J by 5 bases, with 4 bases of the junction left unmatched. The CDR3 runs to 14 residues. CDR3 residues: CASSRLAGVHEQYF. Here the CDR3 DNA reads TGTGCCAGCAGTCGACTAGCGGGAGTACACGAGCAGTACTTC.

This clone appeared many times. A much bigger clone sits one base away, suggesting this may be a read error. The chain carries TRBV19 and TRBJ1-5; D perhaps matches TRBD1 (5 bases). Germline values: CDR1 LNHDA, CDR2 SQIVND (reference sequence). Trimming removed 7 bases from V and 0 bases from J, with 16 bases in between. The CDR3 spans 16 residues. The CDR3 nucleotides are TGTGCCAGTACGAAGGGGACGGGTATTAGCAATCAGCCCCAGCATTTT. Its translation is CASTKGTGISNQPQHF.

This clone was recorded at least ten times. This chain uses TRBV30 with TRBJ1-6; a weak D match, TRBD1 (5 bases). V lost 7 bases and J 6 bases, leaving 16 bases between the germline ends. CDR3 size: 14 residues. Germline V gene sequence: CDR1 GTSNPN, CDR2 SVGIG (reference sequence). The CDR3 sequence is CASNGAWGNSPLHF. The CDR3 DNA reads TGTGCCTCCAACGGGGCCTGGGGTAATTCACCCCTCCACTTT.

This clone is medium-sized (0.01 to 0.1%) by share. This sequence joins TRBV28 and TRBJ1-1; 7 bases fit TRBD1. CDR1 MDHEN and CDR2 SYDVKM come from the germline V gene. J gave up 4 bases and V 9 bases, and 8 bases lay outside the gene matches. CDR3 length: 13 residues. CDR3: CASARDRVTEAFF. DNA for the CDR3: TGTGCCAGTGCAAGGGACAGAGTCACTGAAGCTTTCTTT.

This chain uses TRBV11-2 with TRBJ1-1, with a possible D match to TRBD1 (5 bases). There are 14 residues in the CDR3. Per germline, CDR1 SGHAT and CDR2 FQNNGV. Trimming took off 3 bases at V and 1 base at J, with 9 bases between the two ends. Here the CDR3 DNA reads TGTGCCAGCAGCTTTGGTGGACAGAACACTGAAGCTTTCTTT. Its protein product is CASSFGGQNTEAFF.

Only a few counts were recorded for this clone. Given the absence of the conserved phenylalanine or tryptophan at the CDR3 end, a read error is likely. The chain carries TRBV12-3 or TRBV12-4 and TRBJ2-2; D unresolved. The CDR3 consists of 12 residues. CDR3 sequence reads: CASSSGTGELFL. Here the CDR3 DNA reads TGTGCCAGCAGTTCAGGTACCGGTGAGCTGTTTCTT.

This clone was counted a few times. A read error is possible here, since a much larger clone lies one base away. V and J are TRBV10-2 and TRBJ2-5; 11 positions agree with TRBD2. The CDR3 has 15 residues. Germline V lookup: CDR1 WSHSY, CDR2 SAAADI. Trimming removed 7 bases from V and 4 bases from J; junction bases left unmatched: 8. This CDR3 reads CASKLAGAVGETQYF. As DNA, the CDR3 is TGCGCCAGCAAACTAGCGGGAGCCGTAGGAGAGACCCAGTACTTC.

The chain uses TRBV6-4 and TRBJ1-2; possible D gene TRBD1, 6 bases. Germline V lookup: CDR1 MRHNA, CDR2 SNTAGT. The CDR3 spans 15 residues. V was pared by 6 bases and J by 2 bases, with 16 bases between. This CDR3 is CASRAERGANYGYTF. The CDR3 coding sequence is TGTGCCAGCAGGGCGGAACGGGGGGCGAACTATGGCTACACCTTC.

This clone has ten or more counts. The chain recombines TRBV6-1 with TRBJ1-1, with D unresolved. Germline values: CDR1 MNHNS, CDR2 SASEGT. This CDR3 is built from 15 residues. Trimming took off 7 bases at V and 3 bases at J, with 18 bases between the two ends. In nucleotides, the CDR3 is TGTGCCAGCACAGAAGGGAACTCGCCCTACACTGAAGCTTTCTTT. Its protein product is CASTEGNSPYTEAFF.